What follows describes a single T cell receptor (beta chain). Its specificity is not known. This sample is drawn from a study of lymphopenia after photon versus proton radiotherapy. Study outcomes and limitations: Larger post-nadir TCR diversity loss correlated inversely with survival in deceased patients. Relative stability marked proton patients; photon patients lost diversity and naive cells.

The CDR3 runs 16 residues. Germline V gives CDR1 LGHNA, CDR2 YSLEER. The V and J ends lost 4 bases and 8 bases, in that order; junction bases with no gene match: 13. Profiling relied on immunoSEQ multiplex PCR, and the TCRdb table lists in-frame clones only, not all of them. This table holds more than 70,000 clones, over 70% found once. The receptor's source is a man aged 55 to 70 with pancreatic cancer. V gene TRBV4-3 combines with J gene TRBJ2-1; 8 nucleotides align to TRBD2. This material consisted of peripheral blood, taken from a patient treated with proton-based radiotherapy. CDR3 sequence reads: CASSRGWSGRGDEQFF. CDR3 nucleotide sequence: TGCGCCAGCAGCCGCGGATGGAGCGGGAGAGGAGATGAGCAGTTCTTC.